This T cell receptor beta chain was identified during a study of blood T cell repertoires in COVID-19. Study context: Spain, Italy and the United States supplied samples that represented acute and convalescent COVID-19. Sample material is recorded as cDNA or gDNA derived from T cells, B-cell-depleted T cells, or PBMCs.

Study processing details: Amplification with reference gene primers provided the estimates of nucleated cell counts. The assay was immunoSEQ multiplex PCR, and TCRdb's table has in-frame clones only and misses some. V and J calls and clone size are those listed in that table; D and trimming were worked out from the DNA. The table has roughly 45,000 clones, 77% seen once. The CDR3 spans 16 residues. CDR1 is LGHNA and CDR2 is YNFKEQ in the germline V gene. Trimming took 4 bases from V and 10 from J; bases not matched to a gene: 8. Sequencing was carried out using peripheral blood. This clonotype was sampled from a woman aged 70-85 years with acute or convalescent COVID-19. The chain employs TRBV4-2 and TRBJ2-1, with 15 bases aligning to TRBD2. CDR3 loop: CASSRAPGTSGGEQFF. CDR3 sequence (DNA): TGTGCCAGCAGCCGGGCCCCCGGGACTAGCGGGGGGGAGCAGTTCTTC.